What follows are 16 T cell receptor beta chains derived from one specimen sequenced in a study of T cell repertoires in cytomegalovirus infection. These receptors' antigens are unknown. A single record per CDR3 protein comes from TCRdb applying MiXCR to the reads. Found here are more than 75,000 distinct CDR3 sequences, 25% to 30% of them singletons; the top ten hold approximately 75%. The sequencing here drew on CD8+ T cells from cultured PBMCs, taken from culture after CMV antigen stimulation. The receptors were sampled from a human donor in good health (CMV status not recorded). Some clones in this sample may be carry-over from other donors' samples.

This clonotype was recorded a few times. CDR3 amino acids: CAISPLDRGAADTQYF. The CDR3 DNA reads TGTGCCATCAGCCCCCTCGACAGGGGGGCCGCAGATACGCAGTATTTT. This chain joins TRBV10-3 and TRBJ2-3; TRBD1 agrees at 9 bases. The CDR3 consists of 16 residues. The ends lost 6 bases at V and 4 bases at J; junction bases unmatched: 11. The V gene's germline CDR1 is ENHRY and CDR2 SYGVKD.

On this clonotype itself: The junction shows a germline mismatch at one end, possibly a read error. This chain links TRBV6-1 with TRBJ2-1; the D is unclear. The CDR3 sequence is 15 residues long. The germline gives CDR1 MNHNS, CDR2 SASEGT. CDR3 DNA: TGTGCCAGCAGTGAAAAGCACCCTTCCTGCAATGAGCAGTTCTTC. Its translation: CASSEKHPSCNEQFF.

The genes are TRBV4-1 and TRBJ1-2; no clear D. Germline values: CDR1 MGHRA, CDR2 YSYEKL. The CDR3 contains 12 residues. Trimming removed 1 base at V and 2 bases at J, with 2 bases between. The CDR3 coding sequence is TGCGCCAGCAGCCAAGGCAACTATGGCTACACCTTC. This gives the protein CASSQGNYGYTF.

V and J are TRBV29-1 and TRBJ2-6; tentative D call: TRBD1 (6 bases). This CDR3 region has 19 residues. Germline lookup yields CDR1 SQVTM and CDR2 ANQGSEA. Trimming took off 1 base at V and 2 bases at J, with 21 bases between the two ends. The CDR3 sequence is CSVEVRDTMSPPGANVLTF. CDR3 sequence (DNA): TGCAGCGTTGAAGTTAGGGACACTATGTCCCCTCCTGGGGCCAACGTCCTGACTTTC.

This clonotype has only a few counts. The chain has TRBV5-1 and TRBJ1-3; the D gene is possibly TRBD1 (5 bases). The V and J ends lost 5 bases and 2 bases respectively, with 11 bases between them. CDR1 SGHRS and CDR2 YFSETQ come from the germline V gene. The CDR3 length is 14 residues. The CDR3, as DNA: TGCGCCAGCAGTGGGGGATCGGCTGGAAACACCATATATTTT. Translated: CASSGGSAGNTIYF.

Ten or more counts support this clonotype. This chain connects TRBV11-2 to TRBJ2-2; TRBD2 might be the D (7 bases). Deletions cut 1 base from V and 3 bases from J, with 12 bases between. Germline CDR1 is SGHAT and CDR2 is FQNNGV. The CDR3 has 16 amino acids. The DNA of the CDR3 is TGTGCCAGCAGCTTAGCGGGGGGCACGGACACCGGGGAGCTGTTTTTT. It yields the protein CASSLAGGTDTGELFF.

This clonotype was observed a few times. The V and J genes are TRBV6-1 and TRBJ2-1; weak D call: TRBD1 (6 bases). CDR1 is MNHNS and CDR2 is SASEGT in the germline V gene. Trimming took off 4 bases at V and 4 bases at J, with 20 bases between the two ends. The CDR3 totals 17 residues. CDR3 DNA: TGTGCCAGCAGTGTTAATCCAGGACAGCTCTCTTACAATGAGCAGTTCTTC. It translates to CASSVNPGQLSYNEQFF.

This clonotype was recorded at least ten times. The chain employs TRBV6-5 and TRBJ2-3; 7 bases match TRBD2. Germline loops: CDR1 MNHEY, CDR2 SVGAGI. CDR3 length: 15 amino acids. The V and J ends lost 8 bases and 0 bases, in that order; junction bases with no gene match: 8. CDR3 nucleotides: TGTGCCAGCGGGACCGGGGGGTTTAGCACAGATACGCAGTATTTT. Amino acids: CASGTGGFSTDTQYF.

In this sample, this clonotype turned up a few times. The chain recombines TRBV11-3 with TRBJ2-3, with 8 bases aligning to TRBD2. The CDR3 spans 16 residues. Germline-derived CDR1 and CDR2 are SGHNT and YENEEA. Germline trimming cut 5 bases from V and 4 bases from J; bases unmatched to any gene: 11. The CDR3 is CASSPGGAEVADTQYF. DNA for the CDR3: TGTGCCAGCAGCCCCGGGGGGGCCGAGGTGGCAGATACGCAGTATTTT.

On this clonotype itself: This sequence may be a read error, since a much larger clone differs from it by one base. V and J are TRBV4-1 and TRBJ1-1; no reliable D call. This CDR3 contains 12 residues. The V gene's germline CDR1 is MGHRA and CDR2 YSYEKL. The CDR3: CACSYPGSEAFF. CDR3 in DNA: TGCGCCTGCAGCTACCCGGGATCTGAAGCTTTCTTT.

V gene TRBV28 combines with J gene TRBJ1-5; D is ambiguous. V was trimmed by 3 bases and J by 2 bases, leaving 8 bases between them. This CDR3 spans 14 amino acids. Germline V lookup: CDR1 MDHEN, CDR2 SYDVKM. The CDR3 here is CASSFNVGNQPQHF. The CDR3 bases are TGTGCCAGCAGTTTTAACGTGGGCAATCAGCCCCAGCATTTT.

In its sample, this clonotype was seen a few times. The J gene is TRBJ1-6, the V gene TRBV5-6; 8 bases are shared with TRBD1. Germline V gene sequence: CDR1 SGHDT, CDR2 YYEEEE. The length of the CDR3 is 14 residues. V was pared by 2 bases and J by 13 bases, with 8 bases of the junction left unmatched. CDR3 sequence: CASSFEQGVYPLHF. CDR3 coding DNA: TGTGCCAGCAGCTTCGAACAGGGGGTTTACCCCCTCCACTTT.

This clonotype was seen ten or more times. J is TRBJ2-7 and V is TRBV6-2 or TRBV6-3; 9 nucleotides agree with TRBD1. CDR1 is MNHEY, CDR2 SVGEGT, per germline. This CDR3 contains 15 residues. The trim removed 6 bases at V and 2 bases at J, leaving 8 bases unmatched. The DNA for the CDR3 is TGTGCCAGCAGGGCTGGGACAGGGAAAACCTACGAGCAGTACTTC. Translated: CASRAGTGKTYEQYF.

V and J are TRBV12-3 or TRBV12-4 and TRBJ2-5; TRBD2 matches 8 bases. The CDR3 is 13 amino acids. V was pared by 6 bases and J by 1 base, with 1 base of the junction left unmatched. CDR3 sequence: CASRGLGQETQYF. The CDR3 bases are TGTGCCAGCAGGGGACTAGGCCAAGAGACCCAGTACTTC.

The chain has TRBV20-1 and TRBJ1-4; the D is unclear. Germline lookup yields CDR1 DFQATT and CDR2 SNEGSKA (reference sequence). V was pared by 4 bases and J by 10 bases, with 13 bases between. The CDR3 sequence is 12 residues long. Here the CDR3 reads CSAKNGPSKLFF. The CDR3 DNA reads as TGCAGTGCTAAGAACGGACCCTCAAAACTGTTTTTT.

The V call is TRBV27, the J call TRBJ2-1; a possible D gene is TRBD1 (6 bases). CDR1 is MNHEY and CDR2 is SMNVEV in the germline V gene (reference sequence). This CDR3 comprises 12 residues. Deletions cut 5 bases from V and 6 bases from J, with 8 bases between. The CDR3 here is CASSQTGNEQFF. Written as DNA, the CDR3 is TGTGCCAGCAGTCAGACAGGCAATGAGCAGTTCTTC.